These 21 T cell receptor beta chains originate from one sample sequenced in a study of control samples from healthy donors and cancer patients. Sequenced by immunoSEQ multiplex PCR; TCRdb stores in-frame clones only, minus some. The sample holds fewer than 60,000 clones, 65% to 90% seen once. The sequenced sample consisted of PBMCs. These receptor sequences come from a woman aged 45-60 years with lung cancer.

CDR3: CASSLAQGNYEQFF. The CDR3 DNA reads TGTGCCAGCAGCTTGGCGCAGGGCAACTATGAGCAGTTCTTC. The chain carries TRBV5-5 and TRBJ2-1, with TRBD1 as a possible D gene (5 bases). This CDR3 is built from 14 residues. Germline V CDR1 and CDR2: SGHKS, YYEKEE (reference sequence). Trimming took 0 bases from V and 8 from J, leaving 12 bases between them.

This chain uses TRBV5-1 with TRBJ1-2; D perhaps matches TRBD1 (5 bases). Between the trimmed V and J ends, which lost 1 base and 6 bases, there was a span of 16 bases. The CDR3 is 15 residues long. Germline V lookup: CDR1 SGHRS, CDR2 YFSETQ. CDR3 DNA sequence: TGCGCCAGCAGCTTGAATGGGGGTTCGCCCAATGGCTACACCTTC. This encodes CASSLNGGSPNGYTF.

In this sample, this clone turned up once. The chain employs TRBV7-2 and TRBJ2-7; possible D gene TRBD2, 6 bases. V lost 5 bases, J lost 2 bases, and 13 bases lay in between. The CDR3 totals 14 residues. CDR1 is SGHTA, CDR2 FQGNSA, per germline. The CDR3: CASSATGLPYEQYF. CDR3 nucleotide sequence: TGTGCCAGCAGCGCGACGGGACTTCCCTACGAGCAGTACTTC.

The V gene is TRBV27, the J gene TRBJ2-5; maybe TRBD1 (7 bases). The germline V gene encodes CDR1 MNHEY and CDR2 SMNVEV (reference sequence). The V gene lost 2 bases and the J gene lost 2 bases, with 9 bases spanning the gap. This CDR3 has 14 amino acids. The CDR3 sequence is CASSLQGGQETQYF. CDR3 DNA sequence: TGTGCCAGCAGTTTACAGGGGGGACAAGAGACCCAGTACTTC.

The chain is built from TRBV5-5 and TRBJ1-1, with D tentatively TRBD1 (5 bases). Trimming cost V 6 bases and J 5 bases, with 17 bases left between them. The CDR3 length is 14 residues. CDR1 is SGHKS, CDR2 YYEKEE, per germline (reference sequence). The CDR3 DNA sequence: TGTGCCAGCAAGGGTGAGGGGACGAGAACTGAAGCTTTCTTT. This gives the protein CASKGEGTRTEAFF.

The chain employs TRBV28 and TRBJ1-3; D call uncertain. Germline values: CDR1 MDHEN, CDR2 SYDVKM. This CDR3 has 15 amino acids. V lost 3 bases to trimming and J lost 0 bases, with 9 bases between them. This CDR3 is CASSFSGLSGNTIYF. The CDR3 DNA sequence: TGTGCCAGCAGTTTCAGTGGTCTCTCTGGAAACACCATATATTTT.

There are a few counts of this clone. This chain's CDR3 is CASRPRDRVYGYTF. Here the CDR3 DNA reads TGTGCCAGCAGGCCCCGGGACAGGGTATATGGCTACACCTTC. This chain connects TRBV28 to TRBJ1-2; TRBD1 aligns across 9 bases. The CDR3 is made up of 14 amino acids. The V gene end was trimmed by 6 bases and the J gene end by 5 bases; junction bases not matched to a gene: 7. Germline V gives CDR1 MDHEN, CDR2 SYDVKM.

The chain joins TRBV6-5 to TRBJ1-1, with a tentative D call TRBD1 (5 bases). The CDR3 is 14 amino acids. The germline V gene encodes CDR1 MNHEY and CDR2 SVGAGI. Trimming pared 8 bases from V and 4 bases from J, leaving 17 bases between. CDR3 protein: CASYLGAESTEAFF. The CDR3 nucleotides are TGTGCCAGCTACCTAGGGGCGGAAAGCACTGAAGCTTTCTTT.

The DNA for the CDR3 is TGTGCCAGCAAACAGGAGAGGAGCTCCTATAATTCACCCCTCCACTTT. Translating gives CASKQERSSYNSPLHF. This rearrangement joins TRBV27 to TRBJ1-6; possible D gene TRBD1, 5 bases. Trimming stripped 7 bases from V and 0 bases from J, with 13 bases between. The length of the CDR3 is 16 residues. Looked up from germline, CDR1 is MNHEY and CDR2 is SMNVEV (reference sequence).

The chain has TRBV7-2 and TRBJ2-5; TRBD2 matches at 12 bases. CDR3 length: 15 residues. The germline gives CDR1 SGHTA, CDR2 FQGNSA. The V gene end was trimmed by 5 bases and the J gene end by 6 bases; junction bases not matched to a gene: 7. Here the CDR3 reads CASSPSGGAAKTQYF. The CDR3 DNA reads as TGTGCCAGCAGCCCTAGCGGGGGGGCCGCAAAGACCCAGTACTTC.

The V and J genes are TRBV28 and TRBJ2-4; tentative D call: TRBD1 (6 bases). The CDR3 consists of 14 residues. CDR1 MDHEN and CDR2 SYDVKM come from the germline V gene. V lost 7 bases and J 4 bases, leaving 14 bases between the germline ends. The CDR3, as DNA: TGTGCCAGCACCCTAAAGGACAGTAAAAACATTCAGTACTTC. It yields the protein CASTLKDSKNIQYF.

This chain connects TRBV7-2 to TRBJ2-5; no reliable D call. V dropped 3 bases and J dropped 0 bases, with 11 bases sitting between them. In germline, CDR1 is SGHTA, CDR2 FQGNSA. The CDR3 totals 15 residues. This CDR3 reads CASSLGLRYQETQYF. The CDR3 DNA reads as TGTGCCAGCAGCTTGGGTTTGAGGTACCAAGAGACCCAGTACTTC.

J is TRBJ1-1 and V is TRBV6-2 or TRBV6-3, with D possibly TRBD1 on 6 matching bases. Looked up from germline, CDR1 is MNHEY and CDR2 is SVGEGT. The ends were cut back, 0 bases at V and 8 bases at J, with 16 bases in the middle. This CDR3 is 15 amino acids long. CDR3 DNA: TGTGCCAGCAGTTACTCCGATACAGGGAGAAGCGAAGCTTTCTTT. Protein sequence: CASSYSDTGRSEAFF.

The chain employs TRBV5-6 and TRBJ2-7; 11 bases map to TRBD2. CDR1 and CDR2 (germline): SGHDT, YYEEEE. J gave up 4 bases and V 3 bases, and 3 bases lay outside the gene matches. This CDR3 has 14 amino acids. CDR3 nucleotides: TGTGCCAGCAGCTCCGGACTAGCGGGTTACGAGCAGTACTTC. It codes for CASSSGLAGYEQYF.

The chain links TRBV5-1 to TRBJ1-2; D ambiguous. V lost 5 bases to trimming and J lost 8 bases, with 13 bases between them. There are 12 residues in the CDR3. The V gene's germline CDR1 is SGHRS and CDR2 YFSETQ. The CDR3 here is CASSPELGGYTF. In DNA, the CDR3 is TGCGCCAGCAGTCCGGAATTGGGAGGCTACACCTTC. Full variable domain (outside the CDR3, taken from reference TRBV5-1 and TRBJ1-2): KAGVTQTPRYLIKTRGQQVTLSCSPISGHRSVSWYQQTPGQGLQFLFEYFSETQRNKGNFPGRFSGRQFSNSRSEMNVSTLELGDSALYLCASSPELGGYTFGSGTRLTVV.

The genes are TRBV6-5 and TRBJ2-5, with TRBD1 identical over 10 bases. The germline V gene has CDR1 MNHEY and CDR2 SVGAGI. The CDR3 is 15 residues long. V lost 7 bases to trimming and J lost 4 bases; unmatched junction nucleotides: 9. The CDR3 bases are TGTGCCAGCAAACCCGGGACAGGGGACGGAGAGACCCAGTACTTC. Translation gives CASKPGTGDGETQYF.

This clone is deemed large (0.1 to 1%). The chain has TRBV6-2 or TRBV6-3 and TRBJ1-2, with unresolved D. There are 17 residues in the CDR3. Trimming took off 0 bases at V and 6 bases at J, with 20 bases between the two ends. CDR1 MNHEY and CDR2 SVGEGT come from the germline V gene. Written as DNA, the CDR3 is TGTGCCAGCAGTTACTCGTTTGACGGACGCCTAGAGGATGGCTACACCTTC. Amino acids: CASSYSFDGRLEDGYTF.

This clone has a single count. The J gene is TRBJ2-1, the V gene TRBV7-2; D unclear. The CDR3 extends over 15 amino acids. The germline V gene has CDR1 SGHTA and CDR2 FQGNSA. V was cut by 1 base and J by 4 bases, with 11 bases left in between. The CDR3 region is CASSLGATPYNEQFF. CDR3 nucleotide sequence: TGTGCCAGCAGCTTAGGGGCCACTCCTTACAATGAGCAGTTCTTC. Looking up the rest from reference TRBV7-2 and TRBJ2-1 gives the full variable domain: GAGVSQSPSNKVTEKGKDVELRCDPISGHTALYWYRQSLGQGLEFLIYFQGNSAPDKSGLPSDRFSAERTGGSVSTLTIQRTQQEDSAVYLCASSLGATPYNEQFFGPGTRLTVL.

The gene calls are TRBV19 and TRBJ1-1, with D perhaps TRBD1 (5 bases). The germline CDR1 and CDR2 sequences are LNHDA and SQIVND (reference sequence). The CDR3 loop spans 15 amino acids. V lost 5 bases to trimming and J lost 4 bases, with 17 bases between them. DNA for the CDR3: TGTGCCAGTAGTCCTCTTTCGATCAGGGTCACTGAAGCTTTCTTT. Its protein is CASSPLSIRVTEAFF.

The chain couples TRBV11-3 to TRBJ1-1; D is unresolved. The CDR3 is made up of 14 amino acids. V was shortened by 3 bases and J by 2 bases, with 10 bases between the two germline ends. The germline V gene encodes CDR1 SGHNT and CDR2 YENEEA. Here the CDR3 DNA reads TGTGCCAGCAGCTTTGCGGCGCATAACACTGAAGCTTTCTTT. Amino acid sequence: CASSFAAHNTEAFF.

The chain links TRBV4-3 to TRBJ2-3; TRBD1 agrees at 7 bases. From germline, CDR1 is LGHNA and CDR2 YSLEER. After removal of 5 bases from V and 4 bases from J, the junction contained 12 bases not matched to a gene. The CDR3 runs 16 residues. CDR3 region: CASSGSGTASPDTQYF. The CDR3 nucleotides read TGCGCCAGCAGCGGTTCCGGGACAGCGAGCCCAGATACGCAGTATTTT.